Listed below are T cell receptor beta chains from one sample, sequenced in a study of PD-1 blockade in classical Hodgkin lymphoma. Here immunoSEQ multiplex PCR was the method, and the copy in TCRdb shows in-frame clones only, minus some. The sample includes around 21,000 clones, around 82% of them seen just once. Specimen: peripheral blood mononuclear cells (PBMCs), collected before the fourth cycle of nivolumab. The source is a human donor with classical Hodgkin lymphoma. The CDR3 runs from the conserved cysteine through the conserved F or W. D genes are given only for firm matches. Part of the rows lack a size; the others show once, few, many or a class for expanded clones.

V: TRBV19; J: TRBJ1-4; D: .; size: .; CDR3: CASSIGSREKLFF; DNA: TGTGCCAGTAGTATCGGTAGCCGGGAAAAACTGTTTTTT
V: TRBV10-1; J: TRBJ2-2; D: .; size: .; CDR3: CASRYSNTGELFF; DNA: TGCGCCAGCCGATATTCGAACACCGGGGAGCTGTTTTTT
V: TRBV5-1; J: TRBJ2-3; D: .; size: .; CDR3: CASSHGQLGTDTQYF; DNA: TGCGCCAGCAGCCACGGACAGCTTGGGACAGATACGCAGTATTTT
V: TRBV6-5; J: TRBJ2-1; D: .; size: .; CDR3: CASSYGQGLDNEQFF; DNA: TGTGCCAGCAGTTACGGTCAGGGGCTAGACAATGAGCAGTTCTTC
V: TRBV4-2; J: TRBJ2-1; D: TRBD1; size: .; CDR3: CASSQDRGLRVEQFF; DNA: TGTGCCAGCAGCCAAGATAGGGGGCTCCGGGTTGAGCAGTTCTTC
V: TRBV6-5; J: TRBJ1-6; D: TRBD1; size: .; CDR3: CASSYGDRVGSPLHF; DNA: TGTGCCAGCAGTTATGGGGACAGGGTAGGGTCACCCCTCCACTTT
V: TRBV4-3; J: TRBJ2-2; D: .; size: .; CDR3: CASSQVDGSGELFF; DNA: TGCGCCAGCAGCCAAGTTGATGGGAGCGGGGAGCTGTTTTTT
V: TRBV27; J: TRBJ2-6; D: .; size: .; CDR3: CASSLAFWGTGANVLTF; DNA: TGTGCCAGCAGTTTGGCCTTCTGGGGGACTGGGGCCAACGTCCTGACTTTC
V: TRBV7-2; J: TRBJ2-3; D: TRBD1; size: .; CDR3: CASTTKGTGGADTQYF; DNA: TGCGCCAGCACCACTAAAGGGACAGGGGGGGCAGATACGCAGTATTTT
V: TRBV19; J: TRBJ2-2; D: TRBD2; size: .; CDR3: CASSISGLNTGELFF; DNA: TGTGCCAGTAGTATTAGCGGGCTAAACACCGGGGAGCTGTTTTTT
V: TRBV6-6; J: TRBJ1-1; D: .; size: .; CDR3: CASSPFPSNTEAFF; DNA: TGTGCCAGCAGCCCTTTTCCCTCGAACACTGAAGCTTTCTTT
V: TRBV7-2; J: TRBJ2-5; D: TRBD1; size: .; CDR3: CASSLVGDSQETQYF; DNA: TGTGCCAGCAGCTTAGTTGGGGACAGTCAAGAGACCCAGTACTTC
V: TRBV9; J: TRBJ2-2; D: TRBD1; size: .; CDR3: CASSGGTGGAGELFF; DNA: TGTGCCAGCAGCGGCGGGACAGGGGGCGCCGGGGAGCTGTTTTTT
V: TRBV5-1; J: TRBJ2-1; D: .; size: few; CDR3: CASSLSGPSYNEQFF; DNA: TGCGCCAGCAGCTTGTCGGGACCCTCCTACAATGAGCAGTTCTTC
V: TRBV11-2; J: TRBJ1-1; D: .; size: .; CDR3: CASSLYGTEAFF; DNA: TGTGCCAGCAGCTTATACGGCACTGAAGCTTTCTTT
V: TRBV11-2; J: TRBJ2-3; D: TRBD2; size: .; CDR3: CASSPRTSGRAGMGTQYF; DNA: TGTGCCAGCAGCCCGAGGACTAGCGGGAGGGCTGGAATGGGTACGCAGTATTTT
V: TRBV20-1; J: TRBJ2-3; D: .; size: .; CDR3: CSAIRADTQYF; DNA: TGCAGTGCTATTAGAGCGGATACGCAGTATTTT
V: TRBV28; J: TRBJ2-7; D: .; size: .; CDR3: CASSLWGRAQTATYEQYF; DNA: TGTGCCAGCAGTTTATGGGGCAGGGCACAGACAGCCACCTACGAGCAGTACTTC
V: TRBV7-6; J: TRBJ2-1; D: .; size: .; CDR3: CASSLFQGLEQFF; DNA: TGTGCCAGCAGCTTATTCCAGGGACTTGAGCAGTTCTTC
V: TRBV4-1; J: TRBJ2-5; D: .; size: .; CDR3: CASSQPQGGSVETQYF; DNA: TGCGCCAGCAGCCAACCCCAGGGGGGTTCGGTGGAGACCCAGTACTTC
V: TRBV15; J: TRBJ1-2; D: .; size: .; CDR3: CATSRDRNYGYTF; DNA: TGTGCCACCAGCAGAGATAGGAACTATGGCTACACCTTC
V: TRBV19; J: TRBJ2-2; D: TRBD1; size: once; CDR3: CASSPGTGRRELFF; DNA: TGTGCCAGTAGCCCCGGGACAGGGCGCCGGGAGCTGTTTTTT
V: TRBV6-6; J: TRBJ1-6; D: .; size: .; CDR3: CASSVGGVDNSPLHF; DNA: TGTGCCAGCAGCGTCGGGGGGGTTGATAATTCACCCCTCCACTTT
V: TRBV7-2; J: TRBJ2-1; D: TRBD2; size: .; CDR3: CASSPSGNYNEQFF; DNA: TGTGCCAGCAGCCCTAGCGGGAACTACAATGAGCAGTTCTTC